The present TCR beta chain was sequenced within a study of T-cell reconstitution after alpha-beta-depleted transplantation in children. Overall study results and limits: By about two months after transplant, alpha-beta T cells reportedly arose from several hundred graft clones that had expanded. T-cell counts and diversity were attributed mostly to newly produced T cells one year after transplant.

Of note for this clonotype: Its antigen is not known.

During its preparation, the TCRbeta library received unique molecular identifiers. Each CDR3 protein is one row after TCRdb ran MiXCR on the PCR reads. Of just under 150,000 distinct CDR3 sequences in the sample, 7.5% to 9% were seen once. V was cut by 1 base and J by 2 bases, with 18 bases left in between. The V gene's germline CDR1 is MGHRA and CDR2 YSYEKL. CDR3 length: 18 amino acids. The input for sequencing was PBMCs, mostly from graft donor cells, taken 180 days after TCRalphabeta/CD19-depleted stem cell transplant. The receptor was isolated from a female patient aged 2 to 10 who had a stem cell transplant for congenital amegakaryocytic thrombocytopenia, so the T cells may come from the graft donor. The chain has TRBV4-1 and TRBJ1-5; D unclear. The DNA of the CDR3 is TGCGCCAGCAGCCAAGTACCGAGGGCCGCTAGTGGCAATCAGCCCCAGCATTTT. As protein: CASSQVPRAASGNQPQHF.